This T cell receptor (beta chain) was recovered during a study of CXCR3-negative and CXCR3-positive naive CD8 T cells. General observations from the study: TRBV-TRBJ usage was similar across naive CXCR3 subsets but distinct in memory cells. Each naive subset displayed comparably high diversity, whereas memory CD8+ cells displayed much lower diversity.

CDR3 length equals 15 residues. Germline values: CDR1 SQVTM, CDR2 ANQGSEA. As to this clonotype: The antigen remains unidentified.

UMI labels and 5' RACE were used to prepare the TRB cDNA libraries. Each CDR3 protein gets one entry in TCRdb, which reprocessed the 5' RACE reads and gives no DNA. The sample yields about 130,000 distinct CDR3 sequences, of which the top ten take up roughly 0.3%. Source material: naive CXCR3- CD8+ T cells from blood. Specified subset: CD45RO-CCR7+CD27+CD95- naive CD8+ T cells lacking CXCR3 (TNR3-). The chain joins TRBV29-1 to TRBJ2-2; the TCRdb call, TRBD2, lacks DNA for checking. The TCR comes from a human donor in good health. Some clones in this sample may be carry-over from other donors' samples. CDR3 sequence reads: CSGRNLAGAPGELFF.